A selection of T cell receptor beta chains follows, all from one sample in a study of post-analysis software for immune sequencing data. Each CDR3 protein gets one entry after TCRdb re-called the PCR reads with MiXCR. The sample records around 200,000 distinct CDR3 sequences, approximately 28% being singletons. Input material: blood. The receptors originated from a girl younger than 18 with multiple sclerosis. Each CDR3 is given with its conserved first and last residue. Each record gives: CDR3 DNA, CDR3 protein, J gene, D gene, CDR3 length, clone size, V gene. A D gene is named only where the DNA matches it firmly. Clone size is given for some rows only: seen once, a few or many times, or a class if the clone is expanded.

DNA: TGCAGCGTCGGTATTGGTTCAGCTAATGAAAAACTGTTTTTT; CDR3: CSVGIGSANEKLFF; J: TRBJ1-4; D: .; length: 14; size: few; V: TRBV29-1
DNA: TGCAGTGCTAGGGGAGACAGGGGGAGTGCTGAAGCTTTCTTT; CDR3: CSARGDRGSAEAFF; J: TRBJ1-1; D: TRBD1; length: 14; size: .; V: TRBV20-1
DNA: TGTGCCAGCACCCCCAAGGGGCTAGCGCCCAATGAGCAGTTCTTC; CDR3: CASTPKGLAPNEQFF; J: TRBJ2-1; D: .; length: 15; size: many; V: TRBV6-1
DNA: TGCGCCAGCAGCTTGGACTCAAATGAAAAACTGTTTTTT; CDR3: CASSLDSNEKLFF; J: TRBJ1-4; D: .; length: 13; size: few; V: TRBV5-1
DNA: TGTGCCAGCAGATCTACGGGACAGGGGAACACCGGGGAGCTGTTTTTT; CDR3: CASRSTGQGNTGELFF; J: TRBJ2-2; D: TRBD1; length: 16; size: few; V: TRBV6-5
DNA: TGTGCCAGCAGAATGGGTGGGAGGGGGCAAGAGACCCAGTACTTC; CDR3: CASRMGGRGQETQYF; J: TRBJ2-5; D: .; length: 15; size: few; V: TRBV28
DNA: TGTGCCAGCAGCCCCCCCTTTACGCTAGCGGGAGCCGGGGAGCTGTTTTTT; CDR3: CASSPPFTLAGAGELFF; J: TRBJ2-2; D: TRBD2; length: 17; size: .; V: TRBV7-9
DNA: TGCGCCAGCAGCTTGGGGGGGTCCGGGACAGGGACCTCCTACGAGCAGTACTTC; CDR3: CASSLGGSGTGTSYEQYF; J: TRBJ2-7; D: TRBD1; length: 18; size: .; V: TRBV5-1
DNA: TGTGCCAGCAGTCTTACTCTACCGGGACTCGGCGAGCAGTACTTC; CDR3: CASSLTLPGLGEQYF; J: TRBJ2-7; D: .; length: 15; size: many; V: TRBV12-3/TRBV12-4
DNA: TGCGCCAGCAGCTTGTGGGACACCAGCTCCTACGAGCAGTACTTC; CDR3: CASSLWDTSSYEQYF; J: TRBJ2-7; D: .; length: 15; size: many; V: TRBV5-1
DNA: TGCAGCGGAGTCCCCAGGGCGGGAGGCTACACCTTC; CDR3: CSGVPRAGGYTF; J: TRBJ1-2; D: .; length: 12; size: many; V: TRBV29-1
DNA: TGCAGCGTTGAGGGCCGTGACGTAGGGGAGCAGTACTTC; CDR3: CSVEGRDVGEQYF; J: TRBJ2-7; D: .; length: 13; size: many; V: TRBV29-1
DNA: TGTGCCAGCAGCCTGCGTGTAGAGGCCGCCTACAATGAGCAGTTCTTC; CDR3: CASSLRVEAAYNEQFF; J: TRBJ2-1; D: .; length: 16; size: many; V: TRBV4-2
DNA: TGCGCCAGCAGCCAAGATCAAGGCGGTTCTAGCGGGCCCTTCTACAATGAGCAGTTCTTC; CDR3: CASSQDQGGSSGPFYNEQFF; J: TRBJ2-1; D: TRBD2; length: 20; size: many; V: TRBV4-1